One TCR beta chain is described in this entry. Its antigen is unknown. This sample stems from a study of beta chain features in type 1 diabetes. Of the isolated RNA, all was reverse transcribed, and so the sequenced material was expressed TCRB transcripts. Clones were read by immunoSEQ multiplex PCR, and TCRdb kept only the in-frame ones, dropping some. The data contain hundreds of thousands of clones, around an eighth of them singletons. Study conclusions and caveats: People with Type 1 diabetes carried modestly yet significantly shorter TCRB CDR3s in all four CD4+ subsets. At VDJ recombination sites, type 1 diabetes patients had fewer insertions and more deleted nucleotides. Although PCR might favor shorter templates, it would do so equally in patients and controls. Cells carrying high TCR expression could end up over-represented when cDNA is sequenced.

The germline CDR1 and CDR2 sequences are MNHEY and SMNVEV (reference sequence). The CDR3 is made up of 14 amino acids. V was trimmed by 6 bases and J by 3 bases, leaving 12 bases between them. This sequence originates from a man between 18 and 35 years old with type 1 diabetes. The chain has TRBV27 and TRBJ1-5; no reliable D call. Sequenced input: naive CD4+ T cells from blood. CDR3 DNA: TGTGCCAGCAGCCCCCGGATTTACAATCAGCCCCAGCATTTT. Amino acid sequence: CASSPRIYNQPQHF.